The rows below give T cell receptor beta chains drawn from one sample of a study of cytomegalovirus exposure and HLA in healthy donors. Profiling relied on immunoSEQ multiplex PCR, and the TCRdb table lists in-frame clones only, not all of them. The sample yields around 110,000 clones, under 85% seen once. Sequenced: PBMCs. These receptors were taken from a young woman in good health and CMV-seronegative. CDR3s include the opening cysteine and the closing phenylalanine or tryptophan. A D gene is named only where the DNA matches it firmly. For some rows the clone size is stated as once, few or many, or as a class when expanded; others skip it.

CDR3 protein: CASSLNRATNEKLFF
CDR3 DNA: TGTGCCAGCAGTTTAAACAGGGCAACTAATGAAAAACTGTTTTTT
D gene: .
J gene: TRBJ1-4
clone size: few
V gene: TRBV6-5

CDR3 protein: CASSEKPDTQYF
CDR3 DNA: TGTGCCAGCAGTGAGAAACCAGATACGCAGTATTTT
D gene: .
J gene: TRBJ2-3
clone size: .
V gene: TRBV7-6

CDR3 protein: CASSRPGTGRNNEQFF
CDR3 DNA: TGTGCCAGCAGTCGCCCCGGGACAGGGAGAAACAATGAGCAGTTCTTC
D gene: TRBD1
J gene: TRBJ2-1
clone size: .
V gene: TRBV28

CDR3 protein: CASSLVRYRVSNQPQHF
CDR3 DNA: TGTGCCAGCAGCTTGGTTAGGTACAGGGTTAGCAATCAGCCCCAGCATTTT
D gene: .
J gene: TRBJ1-5
clone size: .
V gene: TRBV5-4

CDR3 protein: CASSMTGQGAFNTEAFF
CDR3 DNA: TGTGCCAGTAGTATGACTGGACAGGGGGCCTTTAACACTGAAGCTTTCTTT
D gene: TRBD1
J gene: TRBJ1-1
clone size: .
V gene: TRBV19

CDR3 protein: CASSPGRVGSNEQFF
CDR3 DNA: TGTGCCAGCAGCCCGGGAAGGGTCGGTAGTAATGAGCAGTTCTTC
D gene: .
J gene: TRBJ2-1
clone size: few
V gene: TRBV5-4

CDR3 protein: CASSLGGLAGLNEQFF
CDR3 DNA: TGCGCCAGCAGCTTGGGAGGACTAGCGGGGCTAAATGAGCAGTTCTTC
D gene: TRBD2
J gene: TRBJ2-1
clone size: .
V gene: TRBV5-1

CDR3 protein: CASSRETGNTEAFF
CDR3 DNA: TGTGCCAGCAGTAGGGAGACAGGGAACACTGAAGCTTTCTTT
D gene: .
J gene: TRBJ1-1
clone size: .
V gene: TRBV6-5

CDR3 protein: CASSRQGAIWRNTEAFF
CDR3 DNA: TGTGCCAGCAGTCGACAGGGGGCGATTTGGCGGAACACTGAAGCTTTCTTT
D gene: TRBD1
J gene: TRBJ1-1
clone size: .
V gene: TRBV27

CDR3 protein: CASRTGEGEKLFF
CDR3 DNA: TGTGCCAGCAGGACAGGGGAGGGTGAAAAACTGTTTTTT
D gene: TRBD1
J gene: TRBJ1-4
clone size: .
V gene: TRBV25-1

CDR3 protein: CASSPQGTANGYTF
CDR3 DNA: TGTGCCAGCAGCCCACAGGGGACGGCGAATGGCTACACCTTC
D gene: TRBD1
J gene: TRBJ1-2
clone size: .
V gene: TRBV7-6

CDR3 protein: CASSQVRQFPLSGNTIYF
CDR3 DNA: TGCGCCAGCAGCCAAGTACGACAGTTCCCTCTCTCTGGAAACACCATATATTTT
D gene: .
J gene: TRBJ1-3
clone size: .
V gene: TRBV4-1

CDR3 protein: CASSLEGQGAPAFF
CDR3 DNA: TGTGCCAGCAGCTTAGAGGGACAGGGGGCTCCAGCTTTCTTT
D gene: TRBD1
J gene: TRBJ1-1
clone size: .
V gene: TRBV7-9

CDR3 protein: CSVGESRGVEQYF
CDR3 DNA: TGCAGCGTTGGTGAATCCAGGGGCGTCGAGCAGTACTTC
D gene: .
J gene: TRBJ2-7
clone size: .
V gene: TRBV29-1

CDR3 protein: CASSPGKIAGTQETQYF
CDR3 DNA: TGTGCCAGCAGCCCCGGCAAGATAGCGGGGACGCAAGAGACCCAGTACTTC
D gene: TRBD2
J gene: TRBJ2-5
clone size: .
V gene: TRBV7-9

CDR3 protein: CAWKQGPNTGELFF
CDR3 DNA: TGTGCCTGGAAACAGGGACCGAACACCGGGGAGCTGTTTTTT
D gene: .
J gene: TRBJ2-2
clone size: .
V gene: TRBV30

CDR3 protein: CASSQAARVDYGYTF
CDR3 DNA: TGCGCCAGCAGCCAAGCCGCCAGGGTTGACTATGGCTACACCTTC
D gene: .
J gene: TRBJ1-2
clone size: .
V gene: TRBV4-1

CDR3 protein: CASSTGEGWQPQHF
CDR3 DNA: TGTGCCAGCAGTACCGGGGAGGGTTGGCAGCCCCAGCATTTT
D gene: .
J gene: TRBJ1-5
clone size: .
V gene: TRBV27

CDR3 protein: CSVASWDSPNQPQHF
CDR3 DNA: TGCAGCGTCGCTAGCTGGGACAGTCCCAATCAGCCCCAGCATTTT
D gene: TRBD1
J gene: TRBJ1-5
clone size: .
V gene: TRBV29-1

CDR3 protein: CASSPHSGGYTF
CDR3 DNA: TGCGCCAGCAGCCCTCACAGTGGCGGCTACACCTTC
D gene: .
J gene: TRBJ1-2
clone size: .
V gene: TRBV4-1

CDR3 protein: CASSLPSSGANVLTF
CDR3 DNA: TGTGCCAGCAGCTTACCCTCTTCCGGGGCCAACGTCCTGACTTTC
D gene: .
J gene: TRBJ2-6
clone size: .
V gene: TRBV7-9

CDR3 protein: CASSPRQGTGGNTIYF
CDR3 DNA: TGTGCCAGCAGCCCCCGACAGGGAACGGGCGGAAACACCATATATTTT
D gene: TRBD1
J gene: TRBJ1-3
clone size: .
V gene: TRBV5-4

CDR3 protein: CASSYQGVFYNEQFF
CDR3 DNA: TGTGCCAGCAGTTACCAGGGGGTCTTCTACAATGAGCAGTTCTTC
D gene: TRBD1
J gene: TRBJ2-1
clone size: .
V gene: TRBV6-5

CDR3 protein: CASRHTGWTLNEQFF
CDR3 DNA: TGTGCCAGCAGGCATACAGGGTGGACCCTCAATGAGCAGTTCTTC
D gene: .
J gene: TRBJ2-1
clone size: .
V gene: TRBV27

CDR3 protein: CASIQGLRTEAFF
CDR3 DNA: TGTGCCAGCATTCAGGGGCTTCGGACTGAAGCTTTCTTT
D gene: .
J gene: TRBJ1-1
clone size: .
V gene: TRBV6-1

CDR3 protein: CSVSSTDTQYF
CDR3 DNA: TGCAGCGTCTCTAGCACAGATACGCAGTATTTT
D gene: .
J gene: TRBJ2-3
clone size: .
V gene: TRBV29-1

CDR3 protein: CASMSGPMGDRAYNEQFF
CDR3 DNA: TGCGCCAGCATGTCGGGTCCTATGGGGGACAGAGCCTACAATGAGCAGTTCTTC
D gene: TRBD1
J gene: TRBJ2-1
clone size: .
V gene: TRBV5-1

CDR3 protein: CSVVAYPAGTGNTEAFF
CDR3 DNA: TGCAGCGTTGTGGCCTACCCCGCCGGGACAGGGAACACTGAAGCTTTCTTT
D gene: TRBD1
J gene: TRBJ1-1
clone size: .
V gene: TRBV29-1

CDR3 protein: CASSTGIGRNEQFF
CDR3 DNA: TGCGCCAGCAGTACGGGCATAGGGAGGAATGAGCAGTTCTTC
D gene: .
J gene: TRBJ2-1
clone size: .
V gene: TRBV5-1

CDR3 protein: CASSLSGTYYTQYF
CDR3 DNA: TGTGCCAGCAGTTTGTCCGGGACTTACTATACGCAGTATTTT
D gene: .
J gene: TRBJ2-3
clone size: .
V gene: TRBV27

CDR3 protein: CATGQGDTEAFF
CDR3 DNA: TGTGCCACGGGACAGGGTGATACTGAAGCTTTCTTT
D gene: TRBD1
J gene: TRBJ1-1
clone size: .
V gene: TRBV6-6

CDR3 protein: CASSKQGALAEQYF
CDR3 DNA: TGTGCCAGCAGTAAACAGGGTGCCCTCGCCGAGCAGTACTTC
D gene: .
J gene: TRBJ2-7
clone size: few
V gene: TRBV7-2

CDR3 protein: CASTSGGYYNEQFF
CDR3 DNA: TGTGCCAGCACTAGCGGGGGATACTACAATGAGCAGTTCTTC
D gene: TRBD2
J gene: TRBJ2-1
clone size: .
V gene: TRBV9

CDR3 protein: CASSKTGAISYNEQFF
CDR3 DNA: TGTGCCAGCAGCAAGACAGGGGCCATCTCCTACAATGAGCAGTTCTTC
D gene: TRBD1
J gene: TRBJ2-1
clone size: few
V gene: TRBV25-1

CDR3 protein: CASSASAGRQMNTEAFF
CDR3 DNA: TGTGCCAGTAGTGCGTCGGCGGGACGGCAAATGAACACTGAAGCTTTCTTT
D gene: .
J gene: TRBJ1-1
clone size: .
V gene: TRBV19

CDR3 protein: CASRGQGSYGYTF
CDR3 DNA: TGTGCCAGCAGGGGACAGGGCAGCTATGGCTACACCTTC
D gene: TRBD1
J gene: TRBJ1-2
clone size: .
V gene: TRBV2

CDR3 protein: CASSFMPGVVTEAFF
CDR3 DNA: TGTGCCAGCAGCTTTATGCCAGGGGTTGTCACTGAAGCTTTCTTT
D gene: .
J gene: TRBJ1-1
clone size: .
V gene: TRBV7-3

CDR3 protein: CASSKDRGGQPQHF
CDR3 DNA: TGTGCCAGCAGCAAGGACAGGGGAGGTCAGCCCCAGCATTTT
D gene: TRBD1
J gene: TRBJ1-5
clone size: .
V gene: TRBV5-4

CDR3 protein: CAISDSDRADSPLHF
CDR3 DNA: TGTGCCATCAGTGATTCGGACAGGGCGGATTCACCCCTCCACTTT
D gene: TRBD1
J gene: TRBJ1-6
clone size: once
V gene: TRBV10-3

CDR3 protein: CASSIGRKRQETQYF
CDR3 DNA: TGTGCCAGTAGTATAGGGCGGAAACGACAAGAGACCCAGTACTTC
D gene: .
J gene: TRBJ2-5
clone size: .
V gene: TRBV19

CDR3 protein: CARSRGGAQQPQHF
CDR3 DNA: TGTGCCAGAAGCCGAGGGGGGGCCCAACAGCCCCAGCATTTT
D gene: .
J gene: TRBJ1-5
clone size: .
V gene: TRBV5-3

CDR3 protein: CASSGQGYGYTF
CDR3 DNA: TGTGCCAGCAGTGGACAGGGCTATGGCTACACCTTC
D gene: TRBD1
J gene: TRBJ1-2
clone size: few
V gene: TRBV2

CDR3 protein: CASSQRPGVEFEAFF
CDR3 DNA: TGCGCCAGCAGCCAAAGACCGGGGGTAGAGTTTGAAGCTTTCTTT
D gene: .
J gene: TRBJ1-1
clone size: few
V gene: TRBV4-1

CDR3 protein: CASSFVRSQETQYF
CDR3 DNA: TGTGCCAGCAGCTTCGTAAGGAGCCAAGAGACCCAGTACTTC
D gene: .
J gene: TRBJ2-5
clone size: .
V gene: TRBV7-8

CDR3 protein: CASSAHRGQPQHF
CDR3 DNA: TGTGCCAGCAGTGCCCACCGAGGGCAGCCCCAGCATTTT
D gene: .
J gene: TRBJ1-5
clone size: .
V gene: TRBV6-6

CDR3 protein: CASSSGGNEQYF
CDR3 DNA: TGTGCCAGTAGTAGCGGGGGCAACGAGCAGTACTTC
D gene: .
J gene: TRBJ2-7
clone size: .
V gene: TRBV19

CDR3 protein: CASSSGQGEQYF
CDR3 DNA: TGTGCCAGCAGTTCCGGACAGGGCGAGCAGTACTTC
D gene: TRBD1
J gene: TRBJ2-7
clone size: .
V gene: TRBV6-6

CDR3 protein: CASSPAGVGYGYTF
CDR3 DNA: TGTGCCAGCAGTCCTGCCGGGGTTGGCTATGGCTACACCTTC
D gene: .
J gene: TRBJ1-2
clone size: .
V gene: TRBV27

CDR3 protein: CASRGGEHGYTF
CDR3 DNA: TGTGCCAGCAGAGGGGGTGAACATGGCTACACCTTC
D gene: .
J gene: TRBJ1-2
clone size: .
V gene: TRBV27

CDR3 protein: CASTGQGQETQYF
CDR3 DNA: TGTGCCAGCACCGGACAGGGGCAGGAGACCCAGTACTTC
D gene: TRBD1
J gene: TRBJ2-5
clone size: .
V gene: TRBV6-5

CDR3 protein: CAWSFARQGVHEQYF
CDR3 DNA: TGTGCCTGGAGTTTTGCCCGGCAGGGGGTCCACGAGCAGTACTTC
D gene: TRBD1
J gene: TRBJ2-7
clone size: .
V gene: TRBV30

CDR3 protein: CSVGTSGGYGYTF
CDR3 DNA: TGCAGCGTTGGGACATCGGGGGGCTATGGCTACACCTTC
D gene: .
J gene: TRBJ1-2
clone size: few
V gene: TRBV29-1

CDR3 protein: CASSTPLGGYEQYF
CDR3 DNA: TGTGCCAGCAGCACGCCTCTGGGGGGCTACGAGCAGTACTTC
D gene: .
J gene: TRBJ2-7
clone size: .
V gene: TRBV13

CDR3 protein: CASSFETGDYGYTF
CDR3 DNA: TGCGCCAGCAGCTTTGAGACAGGGGACTATGGCTACACCTTC
D gene: TRBD1
J gene: TRBJ1-2
clone size: .
V gene: TRBV5-1

CDR3 protein: CASSPGGTGNGELFF
CDR3 DNA: TGTGCTAGCAGCCCCGGTGGGACAGGGAACGGGGAGCTGTTTTTT
D gene: TRBD1
J gene: TRBJ2-2
clone size: .
V gene: TRBV7-7

CDR3 protein: CASSSAPREEKTEAFF
CDR3 DNA: TGTGCCAGCAGCTCAGCCCCCAGGGAGGAAAAGACTGAAGCTTTCTTT
D gene: .
J gene: TRBJ1-1
clone size: .
V gene: TRBV12-1